This paragraph covers one T cell receptor beta chain sequence. The sample originates from a study of blood T cell repertoires in COVID-19. Across the study: There were acute and convalescent COVID-19 samples, and they came from the United States, Italy and Spain. PBMCs, B-cell-depleted T cells, or T cells were the source of the cDNA or gDNA that made up the material.

Per the original data handling: Quantification of nucleated cells was approximated via reference gene primer amplification. Profiled with immunoSEQ multiplex PCR; TCRdb holds only in-frame clones, not every one. The V and J calls and clone size come from that table; D and trimming were worked out from the DNA. Of 85,000 to 100,000 clones listed, 90% are singletons. V shed 3 bases and J 0 bases; nucleotides not matched to a gene: 5. The germline V gene encodes CDR1 DFQATT and CDR2 SNEGSKA (reference sequence). The CDR3 sequence is 15 residues long. This clonotype was obtained from a man in his fifties or sixties with acute or convalescent COVID-19. The V call is TRBV20-1, the J call TRBJ2-3, with 8 bases matching TRBD2. Sequencing used peripheral blood. The CDR3 DNA is TGCAGTGCTAGTCGGGGGGGAGCTAGCACAGATACGCAGTATTTT. Its protein product is CSASRGGASTDTQYF.